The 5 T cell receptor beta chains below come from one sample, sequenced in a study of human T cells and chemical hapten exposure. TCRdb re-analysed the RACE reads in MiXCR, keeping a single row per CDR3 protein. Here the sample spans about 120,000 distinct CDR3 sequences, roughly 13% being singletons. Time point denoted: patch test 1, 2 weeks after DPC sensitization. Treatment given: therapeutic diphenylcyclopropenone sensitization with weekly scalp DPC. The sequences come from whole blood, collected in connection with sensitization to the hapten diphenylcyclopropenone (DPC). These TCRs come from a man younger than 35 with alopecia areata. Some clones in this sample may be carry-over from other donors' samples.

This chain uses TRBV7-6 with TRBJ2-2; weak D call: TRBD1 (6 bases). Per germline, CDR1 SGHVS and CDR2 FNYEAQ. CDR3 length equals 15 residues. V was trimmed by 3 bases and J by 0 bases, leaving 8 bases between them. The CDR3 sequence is CASSFQGSNTGELFF. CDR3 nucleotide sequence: TGTGCCAGCAGCTTCCAGGGGTCGAACACCGGGGAGCTGTTTTTT.

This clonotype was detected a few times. The CDR3 bases are TGTGCCAGCAGCTCAGGGGGGTACACTGAAGCTTTCTTT. Translated: CASSSGGYTEAFF. The chain couples TRBV11-2 to TRBJ1-1, with 7 bases fitting TRBD1. Germline V gene data show CDR1 as SGHAT and CDR2 as FQNNGV. The CDR3 totals 13 residues. Trimming cost V 4 bases and J 3 bases; bases outside gene matches: 2.

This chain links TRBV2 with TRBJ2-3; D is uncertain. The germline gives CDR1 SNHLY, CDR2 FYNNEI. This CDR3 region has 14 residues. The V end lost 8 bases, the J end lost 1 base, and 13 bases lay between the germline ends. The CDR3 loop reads CASDPDKRTDTQYF. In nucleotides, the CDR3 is TGTGCCAGCGACCCCGACAAACGCACAGATACGCAGTATTTT. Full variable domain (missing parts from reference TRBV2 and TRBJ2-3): EPEVTQTPSHQVTQMGQEVILRCVPISNHLYFYWYRQILGQKVEFLVSFYNNEISEKSEIFDDQFSVERPDGSNFTLKIRSTKLEDSAMYFCASDPDKRTDTQYFGPGTRLTVL.

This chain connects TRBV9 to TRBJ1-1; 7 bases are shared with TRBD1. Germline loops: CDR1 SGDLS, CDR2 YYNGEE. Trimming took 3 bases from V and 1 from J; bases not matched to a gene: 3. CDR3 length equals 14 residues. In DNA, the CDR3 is TGTGCCAGCAGCGGGGACAGCCCGAACACTGAAGCTTTCTTT. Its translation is CASSGDSPNTEAFF.

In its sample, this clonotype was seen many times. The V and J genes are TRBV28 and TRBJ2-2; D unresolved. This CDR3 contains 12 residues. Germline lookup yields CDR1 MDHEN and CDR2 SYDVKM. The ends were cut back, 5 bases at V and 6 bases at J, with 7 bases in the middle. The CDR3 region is CASSRRAGELFF. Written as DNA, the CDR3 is TGTGCCAGCAGTCGAAGGGCCGGGGAGCTGTTTTTT.